This is a list of T cell receptor beta chains from one sample in a study of T cell responses to AZD1222 COVID-19 vaccine. Sequenced by immunoSEQ multiplex PCR; TCRdb stores in-frame clones only, minus some. The sample carries 200,000 to 250,000 clones, roughly 91% recorded once. Material: peripheral blood, obtained on day 0 of MenACWY control vaccination. The receptors shown here come from an adult in good health. CDR3s leave out the opening cysteine and the closing phenylalanine or tryptophan. Part of the rows lack a size; the others show once, few, many or a class for expanded clones.

v_call	j_call	clone_size	cdr3_aa
TRBV6-1	TRBJ2-7	NA	ASSDLSLTTAHYEQY
TRBV12-3/TRBV12-4	TRBJ1-2	NA	ASSLRGNYGYT
TRBV5-5	TRBJ1-5	NA	ASSSDRGQPQH
TRBV19	TRBJ1-3	NA	ASDEASSGNTIY
TRBV28	TRBJ1-5	NA	ASILGNSNQPQH
TRBV3-1/TRBV3-2	TRBJ2-7	NA	ASSQARAGTSGYEQY
TRBV28	TRBJ1-5	NA	ASRDRYSNQPQH
TRBV19	TRBJ1-5	NA	ASSGFGWSNQPQH
TRBV5-4	TRBJ1-2	NA	ASSLGTRTSGGYT
TRBV5-1	TRBJ2-1	NA	ASSRTSGGVIEQF
TRBV6-5	TRBJ1-2	NA	ASSSYRGKGYT
TRBV15	TRBJ1-5	NA	ATEGRLTGGSNQPQH
TRBV7-8	TRBJ1-5	NA	ASSPFPDQPQH
TRBV19	TRBJ2-3	NA	ATNGGVDTQY
TRBV2	TRBJ1-2	NA	ASRAGATGGYT
TRBV3-1/TRBV3-2	TRBJ2-5	NA	ASSQPGLAYQETQY
TRBV5-1	TRBJ1-2	NA	ASSWGQGNYGYT
TRBV19	TRBJ1-5	NA	ASSNFFGEQPQH
TRBV11-2	TRBJ2-7	once	ASSFGFGSSYEQY
TRBV5-1	TRBJ2-5	NA	ASSVQGLGETQY
TRBV18	TRBJ1-5	NA	ASSPDRGPQPQH
TRBV2	TRBJ1-1	NA	ASSRQGSVTEAF
TRBV3-1/TRBV3-2	TRBJ2-7	once	ASSQSLGRDSYEQY
TRBV7-8	TRBJ1-3	NA	ASSLGRSGNTIY
TRBV28	TRBJ2-7	NA	ASSLPTLGIVTYEQY
TRBV6-5	TRBJ1-2	NA	ASSYTSRVNYGYT
TRBV6-5	TRBJ2-1	NA	ASSLRQRGSNEQF
TRBV7-9	TRBJ1-2	NA	ASSPQRGDGYT
TRBV15	TRBJ2-5	NA	ATSRDRGQETQY
TRBV3-1/TRBV3-2	TRBJ1-6	NA	ASSHRAGTVNSPLH
TRBV3-1/TRBV3-2	TRBJ1-1	NA	ASSRGRNTEAF
TRBV5-4	TRBJ2-7	few	ASSGRVGKGEQY
TRBV11-2	TRBJ1-2	NA	ASSLAGGGGNYGYT
TRBV27	TRBJ1-6	NA	ASSSNQVAGTVNSPLH
TRBV28	TRBJ2-3	once	ASQLPRGRASGGTDTQY
TRBV18	TRBJ1-1	NA	ASSPLGELALNTEAF
TRBV5-1	TRBJ2-3	NA	ASSSVDTQY
TRBV5-4	TRBJ2-3	NA	ASSFTSGGHPSTDTQY
TRBV6-2/TRBV6-3	TRBJ1-5	NA	ASSFAGTASAGQPQH
TRBV19	TRBJ1-2	NA	ASSSRLVGRGLVVYT
TRBV2	TRBJ1-1	NA	ASSGGGHQNTEAF
TRBV28	TRBJ2-7	once	ASSQQGVLYEQY
TRBV28	TRBJ1-1	NA	ASSTTRGQWISEAF
TRBV7-9	TRBJ2-7	NA	ASSSTGGIGDEQY
TRBV6-1	TRBJ1-3	once	ASSGGTEIRLSGNTIY
TRBV27	TRBJ1-5	NA	ASSLYDSSNQPQH
TRBV30	TRBJ1-1	NA	AWSVKLNTEAF
TRBV20-1	TRBJ2-2	NA	SIKNTGELF
TRBV19	TRBJ1-1	NA	ASKGLDGEAF
TRBV11-2	TRBJ2-7	NA	ASSLNPGTYEQY
TRBV19	TRBJ1-2	few	ASSYDRGNYGYT
TRBV25-1	TRBJ1-2	NA	ASRTQGGYT
TRBV6-5	TRBJ2-3	NA	ASSYSRQVTDTQY
TRBV3-1/TRBV3-2	TRBJ2-1	once	ASSQGGAFYNEQF
TRBV6-5	TRBJ1-4	once	ASRTTGGNEKLF
TRBV25-1	TRBJ2-2	once	ASSEWGGPRTGELF
TRBV5-1	TRBJ2-2	NA	ASSQSGQGDTGELF
TRBV19	TRBJ1-4	NA	ASSIGGGNEKLF
TRBV21-1	TRBJ1-5	NA	ASKVTGTGVNQPQH
TRBV7-9	TRBJ1-1	NA	ASSLTLGRGRTEAF